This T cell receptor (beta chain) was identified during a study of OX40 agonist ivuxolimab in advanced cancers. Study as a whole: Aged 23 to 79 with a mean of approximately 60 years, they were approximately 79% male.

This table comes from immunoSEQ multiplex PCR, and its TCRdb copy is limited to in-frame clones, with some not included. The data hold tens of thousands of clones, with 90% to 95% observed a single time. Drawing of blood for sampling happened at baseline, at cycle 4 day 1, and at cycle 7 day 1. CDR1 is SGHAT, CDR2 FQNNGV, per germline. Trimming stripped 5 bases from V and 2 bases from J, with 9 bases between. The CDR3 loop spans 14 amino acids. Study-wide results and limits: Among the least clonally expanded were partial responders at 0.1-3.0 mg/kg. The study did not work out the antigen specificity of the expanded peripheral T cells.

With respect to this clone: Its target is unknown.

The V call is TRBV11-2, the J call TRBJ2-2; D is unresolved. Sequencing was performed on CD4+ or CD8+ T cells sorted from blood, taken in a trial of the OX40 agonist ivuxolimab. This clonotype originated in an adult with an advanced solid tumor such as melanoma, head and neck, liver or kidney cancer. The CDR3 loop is CASSPDINTGELFF. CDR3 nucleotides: TGTGCCAGCAGCCCTGATATAAACACCGGGGAGCTGTTTTTT.